This entry is about one TCR beta chain. The sample comes from a study of blood T cell repertoires in COVID-19. Study context: Sources were T cells, B-cell-depleted T cells, or PBMCs; the material itself was cDNA or gDNA.

This table comes from immunoSEQ multiplex PCR, and its TCRdb copy is limited to in-frame clones, with some not included. The table has some 37,000 clones, more than 65% seen once. The clonotype comes from a man of 80 years or more with active or convalescent COVID-19. Sequencing input: peripheral blood.

CDR3 loop: CATRGGAHNEQFF. The CDR3 region has the DNA TGTGCCACCAGGGGGGGGGCCCACAATGAGCAGTTCTTC. The chain couples TRBV24-1 to TRBJ2-1; D may be TRBD2 (7 bases). This CDR3 has 13 residues. The germline V gene has CDR1 KGHDR and CDR2 SFDVKD. Trimming cost V 7 bases and J 5 bases, with 11 bases left between them.